A selection of T cell receptor beta chains follows, all from one sample in a study of identical twins. Each CDR3 protein is one row after TCRdb ran MiXCR on the 5' RACE reads. The table has about 220,000 distinct CDR3 sequences, approximately 8.3% seen once. The same sample was also used in a study of yellow fever vaccine responses in identical twins.

Sequenced input: memory (CD45RO+) T cells sorted from blood. The receptors stem from a woman aged 18-35 years in good health. Each CDR3 is given with its conserved first and last residue. A D gene is named only where the DNA matches it firmly. Size is omitted from some rows. Given values are once, few, many or a class for expanded clones.

>TRBJ1-2|many|NA|TRBV24-1
CATSDLSRNYGYTF
TGTGCCACCAGTGATTTGAGCAGGAACTATGGCTACACCTTC
>TRBJ2-5|many|NA|TRBV20-1
CSASLRGWETQYF
TGCAGTGCTAGTTTAAGGGGTTGGGAGACCCAGTACTTC
>TRBJ2-5|NA|TRBD2|TRBV5-1
CASSLTPGVAGPQGTQYF
TGCGCCAGCAGCTTGACTCCCGGGGTAGCGGGCCCCCAGGGGACCCAGTACTTC
>TRBJ1-5|many|NA|TRBV7-2
CASSFIGSNQPQHF
TGTGCCAGCAGCTTCATCGGTTCCAATCAGCCCCAGCATTTT
>TRBJ2-7|few|TRBD1|TRBV7-9
CASRPYLSGTGVNEQYF
TGTGCCAGCAGACCCTACCTAAGTGGGACAGGGGTCAACGAGCAGTACTTC
>TRBJ1-1|many|NA|TRBV4-1
CASSQGKGGAFWGTEAFF
TGCGCCAGCAGCCAAGGGAAGGGGGGGGCGTTTTGGGGAACTGAAGCTTTCTTT
>TRBJ2-1|many|TRBD2|TRBV29-1
CSHRLAGLFNEQFF
TGCAGCCACCGACTAGCGGGACTCTTCAATGAGCAGTTCTTC
>TRBJ1-6|many|TRBD1|TRBV4-2
CASSQELGQAFSPLHF
TGTGCCAGCAGCCAAGAACTGGGACAGGCATTTTCACCCCTCCACTTT
>TRBJ2-5|NA|NA|TRBV7-8
CASSLASLAVGGTQYF
TGTGCCAGCAGCTTAGCATCCCTAGCGGTAGGGGGGACCCAGTACTTC
>TRBJ1-6|many|NA|TRBV29-1
CSVQLDRGVSPLHF
TGCAGCGTGCAATTGGACCGGGGAGTTTCACCCCTCCACTTT
>TRBJ2-1|NA|TRBD2|TRBV4-3
CASSQDWGGASYNEQFF
TGCGCCAGCAGCCAAGATTGGGGAGGGGCCTCCTACAATGAGCAGTTCTTC
>TRBJ2-1|few|TRBD1|TRBV7-2
CASSLQGVSYNEQFF
TGTGCCAGCAGCTTACAGGGGGTCTCCTACAATGAGCAGTTCTTC
>TRBJ2-7|few|NA|TRBV5-4
CASSLGTLSSYEQYF
TGTGCCAGCAGCTTGGGGACTCTCAGCTCCTACGAGCAGTACTTC
>TRBJ2-7|NA|TRBD2|TRBV12-3/TRBV12-4
CASSLGGGGALEQYF
TGTGCCAGCAGTTTAGGGGGCGGGGGGGCCCTCGAGCAGTACTTC
>TRBJ2-7|NA|TRBD1|TRBV7-9
CASSTGTGVREQYF
TGTGCCAGCAGCACCGGGACAGGGGTCCGCGAGCAGTACTTC
>TRBJ2-5|NA|NA|TRBV5-4
CASSPPDSQETQYF
TGTGCCAGCAGCCCACCGGACAGTCAAGAGACCCAGTACTTC
>TRBJ2-1|few|TRBD2|TRBV7-2
CASSFSGGAREQFF
TGTGCCAGCAGCTTTAGCGGGGGGGCTCGTGAGCAGTTCTTC
>TRBJ1-5|many|NA|TRBV6-2/TRBV6-3
CASSYLSGEVNQPQHF
TGTGCCAGCAGTTATTTATCGGGAGAGGTCAATCAGCCCCAGCATTTT
>TRBJ2-1|few|TRBD2|TRBV10-3
CAISERGEAYNEQFF
TGTGCCATCAGTGAGCGGGGGGAGGCCTACAATGAGCAGTTCTTC
>TRBJ2-2|many|NA|TRBV10-2
CASSESPGLEPGRGAGELFF
TGCGCCAGCAGTGAGTCGCCTGGGCTAGAGCCAGGAAGGGGAGCCGGGGAGCTGTTTTTT
>TRBJ2-1|NA|TRBD1|TRBV5-1
CASSRQLRDRGNNEQFF
TGCGCCAGCAGCCGTCAACTTCGCGACAGGGGAAACAATGAGCAGTTCTTC
>TRBJ1-2|many|NA|TRBV20-1
CRSAGSSEGGYTF
TGCAGGTCCGCGGGGAGTTCTGAGGGCGGCTACACCTTC
>TRBJ2-7|NA|NA|TRBV7-9
CASSFGRGSDEQYF
TGTGCCAGCAGCTTCGGGCGGGGAAGCGACGAGCAGTACTTC
>TRBJ2-2|few|NA|TRBV9
CASQGKDGRSGELFF
TGTGCCAGCCAGGGAAAGGATGGCCGCTCCGGGGAGCTGTTTTTT
>TRBJ2-5|many|NA|TRBV14
CASSQGFLQETQYF
TGTGCCAGCAGCCAAGGGTTTTTGCAAGAGACCCAGTACTTC
>TRBJ2-5|many|NA|TRBV28
CASSESRESPETQYF
TGTGCCAGCAGTGAAAGCAGGGAATCTCCAGAGACCCAGTACTTC
>TRBJ2-1|NA|NA|TRBV6-1
CASRKAGAREGNEQFF
TGTGCCAGCAGAAAAGCAGGGGCTCGGGAAGGCAATGAGCAGTTCTTC